This T cell receptor beta chain stems from a study of T cells in Graves' hyperthyroidism and ophthalmopathy. TCR beta CDR3 regions were amplified from RNA transcripts. A set of HTBI primers served as the primers for a first-round RT-PCR of the TCR CDR3. TCRdb reanalysed the multiplex PCR reads using MiXCR and keeps one entry per CDR3 protein. The sample includes roughly 500,000 distinct CDR3 sequences, about 45% of them seen just once. The study left out patients who had uncontrolled infection, other autoimmune disease, pregnancy or lactation. This clonotype was detected many times. In germline, CDR1 is SQVTM, CDR2 ANQGSEA. There are 12 residues in the CDR3. V lost 4 bases to trimming and J lost 8 bases, with 11 bases between them.

The sequence derives from an adult woman with Graves' disease, either hyperthyroidism or ophthalmopathy (not recorded which). Source material: peripheral blood or thyroid tissue (not recorded which). This chain connects TRBV29-1 to TRBJ1-4; no definite D call. The CDR3 spells CSVGRAREKLFF. Here the CDR3 DNA reads TGCAGCGTTGGGAGGGCCCGGGAAAAACTGTTTTTT.